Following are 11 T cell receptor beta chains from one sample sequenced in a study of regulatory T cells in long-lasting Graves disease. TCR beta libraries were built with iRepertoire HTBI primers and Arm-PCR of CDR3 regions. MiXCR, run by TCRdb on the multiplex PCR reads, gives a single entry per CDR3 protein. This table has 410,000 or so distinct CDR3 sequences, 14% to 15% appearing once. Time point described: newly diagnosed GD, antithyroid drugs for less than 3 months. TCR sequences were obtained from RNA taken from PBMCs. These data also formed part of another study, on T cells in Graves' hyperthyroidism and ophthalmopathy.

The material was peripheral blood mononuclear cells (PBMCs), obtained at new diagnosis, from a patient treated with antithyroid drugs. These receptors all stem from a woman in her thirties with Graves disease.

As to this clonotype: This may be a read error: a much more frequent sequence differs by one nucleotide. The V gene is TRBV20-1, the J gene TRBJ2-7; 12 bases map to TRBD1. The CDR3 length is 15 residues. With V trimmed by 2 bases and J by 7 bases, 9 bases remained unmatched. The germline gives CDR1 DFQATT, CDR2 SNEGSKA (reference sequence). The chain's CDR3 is CSARKGQGASNEQYF. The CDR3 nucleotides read TGCAGTGCTAGAAAGGGACAGGGGGCGAGTAATGAGCAGTACTTC.

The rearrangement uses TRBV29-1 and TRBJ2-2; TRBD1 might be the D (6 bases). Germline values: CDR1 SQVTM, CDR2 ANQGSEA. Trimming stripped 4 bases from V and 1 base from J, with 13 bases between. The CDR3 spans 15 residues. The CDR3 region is CSVAGRGLNTGELFF. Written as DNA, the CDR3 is TGCAGCGTTGCCGGAAGGGGGTTGAACACCGGGGAGCTGTTTTTT.

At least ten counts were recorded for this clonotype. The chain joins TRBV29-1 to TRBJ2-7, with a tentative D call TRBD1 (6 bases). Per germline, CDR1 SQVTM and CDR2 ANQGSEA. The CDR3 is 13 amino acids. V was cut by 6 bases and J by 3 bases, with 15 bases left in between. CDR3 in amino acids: CSVVLDSRYEQYF. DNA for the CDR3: TGCAGCGTCGTCCTGGACAGCCGCTACGAGCAGTACTTC.

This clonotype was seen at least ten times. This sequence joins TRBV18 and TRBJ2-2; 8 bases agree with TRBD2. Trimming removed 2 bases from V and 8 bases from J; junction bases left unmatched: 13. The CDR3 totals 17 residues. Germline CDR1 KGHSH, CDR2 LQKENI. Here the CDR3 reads CASSPAPLAATRGELFF. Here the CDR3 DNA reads TGTGCCAGCTCACCAGCCCCACTAGCGGCTACCCGAGGGGAGCTGTTTTTT. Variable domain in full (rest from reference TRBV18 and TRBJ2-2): NAGVMQNPRHLVRRRGQEARLRCSPMKGHSHVYWYRQLPEEGLKFMVYLQKENIIDESGMPKERFSAEFPKEGPSILRIQQVVRGDSAAYFCASSPAPLAATRGELFFGEGSRLTVL.

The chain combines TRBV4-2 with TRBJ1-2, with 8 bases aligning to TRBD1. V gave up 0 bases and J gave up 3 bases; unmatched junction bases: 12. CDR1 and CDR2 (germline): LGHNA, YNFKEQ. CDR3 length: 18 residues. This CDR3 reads CASSQELTGVLLHYGYTF. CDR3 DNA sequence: TGTGCCAGCAGCCAAGAATTGACAGGGGTCCTCCTGCACTATGGCTACACCTTC.

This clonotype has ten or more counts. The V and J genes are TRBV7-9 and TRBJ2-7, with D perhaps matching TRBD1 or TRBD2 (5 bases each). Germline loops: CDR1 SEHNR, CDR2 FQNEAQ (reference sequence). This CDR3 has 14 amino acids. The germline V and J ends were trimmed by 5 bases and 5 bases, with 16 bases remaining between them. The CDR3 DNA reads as TGTGCCAGCAGCCCGGGGCTAGCCCTCGACGAGCAGTACTTC. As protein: CASSPGLALDEQYF.

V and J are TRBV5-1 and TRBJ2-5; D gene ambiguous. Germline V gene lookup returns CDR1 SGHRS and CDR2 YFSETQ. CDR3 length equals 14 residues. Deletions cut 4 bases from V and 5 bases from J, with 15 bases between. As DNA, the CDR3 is TGCGCCAGCAGCGAATACACGGCACGGGAGACCCAGTACTTC. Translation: CASSEYTARETQYF. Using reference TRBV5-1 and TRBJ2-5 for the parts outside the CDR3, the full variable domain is KAGVTQTPRYLIKTRGQQVTLSCSPISGHRSVSWYQQTPGQGLQFLFEYFSETQRNKGNFPGRFSGRQFSNSRSEMNVSTLELGDSALYLCASSEYTARETQYFGPGTRLLVL.

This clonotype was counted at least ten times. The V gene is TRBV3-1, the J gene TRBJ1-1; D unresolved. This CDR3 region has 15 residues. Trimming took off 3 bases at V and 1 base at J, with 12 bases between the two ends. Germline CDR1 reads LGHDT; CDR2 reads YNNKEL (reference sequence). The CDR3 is CASSHRSTENTEAFF. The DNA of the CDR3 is TGTGCCAGCAGCCACCGCTCGACGGAGAACACTGAAGCTTTCTTT.

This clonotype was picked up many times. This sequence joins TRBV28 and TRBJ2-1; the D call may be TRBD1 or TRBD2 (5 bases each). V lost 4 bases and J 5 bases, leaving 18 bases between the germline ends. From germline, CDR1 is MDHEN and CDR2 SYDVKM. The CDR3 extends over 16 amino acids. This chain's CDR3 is CASSSPGTGNNNEQFF. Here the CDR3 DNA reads TGTGCCAGCAGTTCTCCCGGGACGGGGAATAACAATGAGCAGTTCTTC.

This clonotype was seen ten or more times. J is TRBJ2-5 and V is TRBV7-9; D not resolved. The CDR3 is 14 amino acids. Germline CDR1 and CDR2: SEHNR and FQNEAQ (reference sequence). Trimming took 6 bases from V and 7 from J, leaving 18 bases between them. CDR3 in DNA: TGTGCCAGCAGTTATCAAGCCCCGTACGGGACCCAGTACTTC. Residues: CASSYQAPYGTQYF.

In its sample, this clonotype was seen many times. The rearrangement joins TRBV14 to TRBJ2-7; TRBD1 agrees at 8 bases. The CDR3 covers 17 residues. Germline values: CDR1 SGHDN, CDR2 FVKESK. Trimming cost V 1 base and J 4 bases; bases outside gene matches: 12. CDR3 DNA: TGTGCCAGCAGCCAAGTAGGGTCTTGGGACAGGAGATACGAGCAGTACTTC. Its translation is CASSQVGSWDRRYEQYF.